This entry concerns a single T cell receptor beta chain. Its antigen is unidentified. The sample is drawn from a study of cytomegalovirus exposure and HLA in healthy donors. Overall study findings and caveats: In vitro confirmation showed three CMV-associated chains to be CMV antigen specific. Investigators reported approximately 150 TCR beta chains as tied to cytomegalovirus. Productive rates of about 87% or about 30% were seen for most TCR beta V segments in an earlier analysis. In a later analysis, more than 15,000 TCR beta sequences were associated with HLA alleles at 0.05 false discovery rate.

The PCR was carried out with 60 Vbeta primers and 13 Jbeta primers. Assay: immunoSEQ multiplex PCR; the TCRdb copy retains only in-frame clones and omits some. The repertoire holds under 200,000 clones, roughly 80% seen once, with around 2.4% in the top ten. Germline-derived CDR1 and CDR2 are SGHRS and YFSETQ. The CDR3 has 16 amino acids. After removal of 0 bases from V and 3 bases from J, the junction contained 5 bases not matched to a gene. The rearrangement uses TRBV5-1 and TRBJ2-1; 8 nucleotides agree with TRBD2. This TCR derives from a female donor in good health and CMV-seronegative. Sequencing used PBMCs. The CDR3 coding sequence is TGCGCCAGCAGCTTGGGGGTAGCGGGGAACTACAATGAGCAGTTCTTC. This encodes CASSLGVAGNYNEQFF.